The entry below describes one T cell receptor (beta chain). This sample was taken from a study of blood T cell repertoires in COVID-19. Study-wide background: Spain, Italy and the United States supplied samples that represented acute and convalescent COVID-19.

From germline, CDR1 is MGHDK and CDR2 SYGVNS. V lost 7 bases, J lost 5 bases, and 11 bases lay in between. This CDR3 contains 13 residues. Original data processing: Amplification with reference gene primers provided the estimates of nucleated cell counts. The protocol was immunoSEQ multiplex PCR, while the TCRdb copy is restricted to in-frame clones and leaves out a portion. For V, J and clone size, that table is used; D and trimming come from the DNA. The sample records about 55,000 clones, 73% being singletons. The source of this sequence is a woman aged 70-85 years with acute or convalescent COVID-19. V gene TRBV25-1 combines with J gene TRBJ1-4; D is possibly TRBD1 (6 bases). The sample taken for sequencing was peripheral blood. The CDR3 loop is CASKYRENEKLFF. The CDR3 DNA reads TGTGCCAGCAAATACAGGGAAAATGAAAAACTGTTTTTT.